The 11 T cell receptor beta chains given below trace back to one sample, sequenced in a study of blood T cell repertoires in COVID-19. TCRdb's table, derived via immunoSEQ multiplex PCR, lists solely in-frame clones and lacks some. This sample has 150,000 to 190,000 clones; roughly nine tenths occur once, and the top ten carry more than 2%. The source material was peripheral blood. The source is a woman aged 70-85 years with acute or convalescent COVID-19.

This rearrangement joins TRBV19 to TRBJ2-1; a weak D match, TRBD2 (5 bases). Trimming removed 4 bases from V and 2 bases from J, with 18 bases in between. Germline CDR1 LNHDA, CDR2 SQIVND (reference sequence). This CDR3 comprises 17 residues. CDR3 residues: CASSNGIRGSPYNEQFF. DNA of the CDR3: TGTGCCAGTAGTAATGGAATTCGGGGTAGTCCCTACAATGAGCAGTTCTTC.

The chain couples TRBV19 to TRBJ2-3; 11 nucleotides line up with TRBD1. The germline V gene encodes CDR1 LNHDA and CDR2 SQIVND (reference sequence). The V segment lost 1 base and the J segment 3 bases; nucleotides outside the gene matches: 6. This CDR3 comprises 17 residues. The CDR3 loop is CASSIGAGTGGTDTQYF. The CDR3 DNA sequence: TGTGCCAGTAGTATAGGCGCCGGGACAGGGGGAACAGATACGCAGTATTTT.

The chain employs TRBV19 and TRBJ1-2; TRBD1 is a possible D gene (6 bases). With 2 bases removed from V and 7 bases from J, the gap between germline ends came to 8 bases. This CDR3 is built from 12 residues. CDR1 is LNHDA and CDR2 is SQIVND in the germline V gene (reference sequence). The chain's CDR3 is CASSISDSGYTF. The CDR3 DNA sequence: TGTGCCAGTAGTATATCGGACAGTGGCTACACCTTC.

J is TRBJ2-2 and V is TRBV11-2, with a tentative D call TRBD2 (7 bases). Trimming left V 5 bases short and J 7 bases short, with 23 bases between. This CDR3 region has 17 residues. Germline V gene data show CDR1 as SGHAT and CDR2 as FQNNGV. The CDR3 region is CASSPGEAGAVSGELFF. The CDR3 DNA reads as TGTGCCAGCAGCCCTGGTGAGGCGGGGGCCGTCAGCGGGGAGCTGTTTTTT.

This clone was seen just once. The CDR3 DNA sequence: TGTGCCAGCAGCTACCAGGAAAGAAACACCATATATTTT. The encoded protein is CASSYQERNTIYF. This rearrangement joins TRBV7-9 to TRBJ1-3; unclear D gene. The CDR3 covers 13 residues. In germline, CDR1 is SEHNR, CDR2 FQNEAQ (reference sequence). With 4 bases removed from V and 5 bases from J, the gap between germline ends came to 9 bases.

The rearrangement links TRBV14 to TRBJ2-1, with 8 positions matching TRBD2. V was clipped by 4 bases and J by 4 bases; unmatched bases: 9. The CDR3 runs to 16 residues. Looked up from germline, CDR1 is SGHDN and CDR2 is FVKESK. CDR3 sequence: CASSPLGGGGYNEQFF. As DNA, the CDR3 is TGTGCCAGCAGCCCCCTCGGGGGGGGAGGATACAATGAGCAGTTCTTC.

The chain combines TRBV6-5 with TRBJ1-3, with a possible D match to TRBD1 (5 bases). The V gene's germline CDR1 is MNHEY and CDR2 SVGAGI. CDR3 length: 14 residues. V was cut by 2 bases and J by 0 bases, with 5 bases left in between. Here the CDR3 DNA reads TGTGCCAGCAGTTACCAGGGCTCTGGAAACACCATATATTTT. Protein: CASSYQGSGNTIYF.

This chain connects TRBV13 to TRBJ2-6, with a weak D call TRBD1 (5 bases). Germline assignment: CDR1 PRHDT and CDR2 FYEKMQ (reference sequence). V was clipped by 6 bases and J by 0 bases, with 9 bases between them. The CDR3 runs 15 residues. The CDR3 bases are TGTGCCAGCAGAGCTAGGGGCTCTGGGGCCAACGTCCTGACTTTC. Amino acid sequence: CASRARGSGANVLTF. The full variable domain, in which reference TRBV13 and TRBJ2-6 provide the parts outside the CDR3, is AAGVIQSPRHLIKEKRETATLKCYPIPRHDTVYWYQQGPGQDPQFLISFYEKMQSDKGSIPDRFSAQQFSDYHSELNMSSLELGDSALYFCASRARGSGANVLTFGAGSRLTVL.

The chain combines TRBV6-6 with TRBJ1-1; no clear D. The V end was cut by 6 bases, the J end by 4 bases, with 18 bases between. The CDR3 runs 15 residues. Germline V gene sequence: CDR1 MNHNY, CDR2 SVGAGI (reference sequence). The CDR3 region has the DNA TGTGCCAGCAGCTCGGGTGTCGGTCGGGGCACTGAAGCTTTCTTT. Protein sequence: CASSSGVGRGTEAFF.

CDR3 in amino acids: CASRRDREETNEKLFF. The CDR3 nucleotides read TGTGCAAGTCGCCGGGACAGGGAGGAGACTAATGAAAAACTGTTTTTT. The chain links TRBV12-2 to TRBJ1-4; no check of the table's D call, TRBD1, against the DNA was made. TRBV12-2 is given as a pseudogene. The CDR3 loop spans 16 amino acids.

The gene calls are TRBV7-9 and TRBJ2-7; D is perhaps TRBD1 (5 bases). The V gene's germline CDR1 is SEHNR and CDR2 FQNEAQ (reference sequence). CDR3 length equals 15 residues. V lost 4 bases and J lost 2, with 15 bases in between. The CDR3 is CASSSLQVLAYEQYF. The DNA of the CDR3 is TGTGCCAGCAGCTCATTACAGGTTTTAGCCTACGAGCAGTACTTC.